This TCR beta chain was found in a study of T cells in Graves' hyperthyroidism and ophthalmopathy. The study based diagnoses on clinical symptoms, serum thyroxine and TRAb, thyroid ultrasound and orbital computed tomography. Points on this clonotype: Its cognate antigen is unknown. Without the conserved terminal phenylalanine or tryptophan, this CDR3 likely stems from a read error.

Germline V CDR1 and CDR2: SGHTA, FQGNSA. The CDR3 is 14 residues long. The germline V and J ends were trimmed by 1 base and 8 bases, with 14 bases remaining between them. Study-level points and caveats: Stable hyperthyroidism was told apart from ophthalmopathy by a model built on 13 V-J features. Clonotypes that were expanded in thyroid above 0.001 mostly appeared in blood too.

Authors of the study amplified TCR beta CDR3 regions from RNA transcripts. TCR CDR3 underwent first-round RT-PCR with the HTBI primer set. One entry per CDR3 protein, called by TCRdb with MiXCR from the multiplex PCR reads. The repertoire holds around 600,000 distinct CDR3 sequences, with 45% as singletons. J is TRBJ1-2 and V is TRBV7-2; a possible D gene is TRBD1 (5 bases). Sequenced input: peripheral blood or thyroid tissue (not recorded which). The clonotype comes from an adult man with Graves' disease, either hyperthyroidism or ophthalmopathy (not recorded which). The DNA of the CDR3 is TGTGCCAGCAGCTTAGTTCCTGGGGCTGGAGGCTACACCCTC. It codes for CASSLVPGAGGYTL.